The rows below give T cell receptor beta chains drawn from one sample of a study of blood T cells in healthy people across ages. TCRdb ran MiXCR on the 5' RACE reads and lists one entry per CDR3 protein. The table has 800,000 or so distinct CDR3 sequences, approximately 25% seen once. This same sample was also taken into another study, of T cells of mothers and their children.

Sequencing used blood. The receptors shown here come from a boy aged 5 to 17 in good health. The CDR3 runs from the conserved cysteine through the conserved F or W. Clone size is shown for a subset of rows, as once, few, many or a class of expanded clone.

clone size,J gene,V gene,CDR3 protein
many,TRBJ1-2,TRBV12-3/TRBV12-4,CASSPGQGGGYTF
few,TRBJ2-2,TRBV20-1,CSASDRVEGELFF
few,TRBJ2-2,TRBV20-1,CSPRRAGGPSGELFF
.,TRBJ1-1,TRBV6-6,CASSLGVAHTEALF
few,TRBJ2-2,TRBV9,CASADRALGELFF
.,.,TRBV10-3,CAISESGSSSYEQYF
.,TRBJ1-1,TRBV5-6,CASSLQPTGVITEAFF
.,TRBJ1-2,TRBV5-5,CASSLMQEQGAVGYTF
few,TRBJ1-5,TRBV6-1,CASSSGVGQPQHF
few,TRBJ2-3,TRBV5-1,CASSFRDRETDTQYF
.,TRBJ2-1,TRBV28,CASSNPGLANNEQFF
.,TRBJ2-7,TRBV6-2/TRBV6-3,CASSSPASGTLYEQYF
.,TRBJ2-3,TRBV6-5,CASRDSFTDTQYF
few,TRBJ1-6,TRBV14,CASSPRPSYNSPLHF
few,TRBJ2-4,TRBV29-1,CSVEGVYRDIQYF
.,TRBJ2-5,TRBV7-9,CASGPGLAEETQYF
few,.,TRBV20-1,CSARDPGQGGNEQFF
.,TRBJ1-5,TRBV5-1,CASSLAGGVDQPQHF
.,TRBJ2-1,TRBV12-3/TRBV12-4,CASSLWQNDDDEQFF
.,TRBJ2-1,TRBV29-1,CSALGLAGVEQFF